This TCR beta chain derives from a study of T-cell memory formation after mild COVID-19. MiXCR, run by TCRdb on the 5' RACE reads, gives a single entry per CDR3 protein. Of more than 300,000 distinct CDR3 sequences listed, roughly an eighth are singletons. Study results and caveats: Shrinking CD4+ clones were chiefly CM and EM; CD8+ ones were chiefly EMRA. Cross-reactive memory seemingly joined, as some responding clones were found in pre-infection memory. The authors did not confirm SARS-CoV-2 specificity of second-wave clones peaking day 37.

On this clonotype: What it recognizes is unknown.

Material for sequencing was PBMCs or a T cell subset sorted from them (not recorded which). The sequence was obtained from a man younger than 35 who had mild COVID-19 (a few samples of this study predate the infection). Cell type and time point are not known.

CDR3 protein: CASSGPTNTEAFF. The CDR3 bases are TGTGCCAGTTCCGGACCGACGAACACTGAAGCTTTCTTT. The chain links TRBV19 to TRBJ1-1, with unresolved D. This CDR3 has 13 amino acids. CDR1 is LNHDA, CDR2 SQIVND, per germline (reference sequence). Trimming took off 8 bases at V and 1 base at J, with 11 bases between the two ends.